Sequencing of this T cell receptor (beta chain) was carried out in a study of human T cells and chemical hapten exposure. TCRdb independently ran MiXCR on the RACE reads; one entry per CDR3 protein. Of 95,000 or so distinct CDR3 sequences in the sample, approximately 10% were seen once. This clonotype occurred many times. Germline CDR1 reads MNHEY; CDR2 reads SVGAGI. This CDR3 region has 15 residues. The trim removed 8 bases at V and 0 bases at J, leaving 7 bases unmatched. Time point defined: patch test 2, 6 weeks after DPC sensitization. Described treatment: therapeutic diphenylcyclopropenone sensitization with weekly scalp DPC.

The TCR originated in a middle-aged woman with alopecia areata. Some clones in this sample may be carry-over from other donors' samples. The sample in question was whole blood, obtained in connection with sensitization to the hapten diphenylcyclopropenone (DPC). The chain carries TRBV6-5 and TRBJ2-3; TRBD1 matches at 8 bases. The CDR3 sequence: CASGDGQGSTDTQYF. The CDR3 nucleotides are TGTGCCAGCGGGGATGGACAGGGTAGCACAGATACGCAGTATTTT.